This T cell receptor beta chain was recovered during a study of shared clonotypes between healthy human individuals. Each replicate PCR on the sorted subsets used roughly 210 ng DNA (around 31,000 T cell genomes). Generated by immunoSEQ multiplex PCR, the TCRdb table keeps only in-frame clones and is missing some. Here the sample spans 2 million to 2.5 million clones, approximately 94% being singletons. In regard to this clone: This specimen includes other DNA sequences encoding the same CDR3.

CD4+ cell separation produced CD45RA+ naive and CD45RA-negative memory subsets. The V end lost 6 bases, the J end lost 4 bases, and 12 bases lay between the germline ends. This CDR3 has 13 residues. Germline V lookup: CDR1 MNHEY, CDR2 SVGAGI. This rearrangement joins TRBV6-5 to TRBJ1-2; D might be TRBD1 (6 bases). The sequencing input was naive CD4+ T cells sorted from blood. Subset: CD45RA+ positively selected. This sequence was found in a man younger than 35 in good health. As DNA, the CDR3 is TGTGCCAGCAGCACCGGAGGGGGCTATGGCTACACCTTC. Translating gives CASSTGGGYGYTF.